The source of this T cell receptor (beta chain) is a study of beta chain features in type 1 diabetes. Sequenced material consisted of expressed TCRB transcripts (all of the isolated RNA was reverse transcribed). About 3.4 million reads on average were seen across naive, central memory and regulatory T cell samples. The repertoire was sequenced with immunoSEQ multiplex PCR; TCRdb's copy has only in-frame clones and lacks some. The table includes 680,000 or so clones, roughly a sixth detected once. The TCR originated in a man younger than 35 in good health. Input material: naive CD4+ T cells from blood.

CDR3 residues: CASSRDRGYSPLHF. The CDR3 DNA follows: TGTGCCAGCTCAAGGGACAGGGGCTATTCACCCCTCCACTTT. The gene calls are TRBV18 and TRBJ1-6, with TRBD1 identical over 10 bases. This CDR3 is built from 14 residues. From germline, CDR1 is KGHSH and CDR2 LQKENI. Unmatched junction bases numbered 3, after V lost 5 bases and J lost 8 bases.